Listed here are 27 T cell receptor beta chains from one sample, sequenced in a study of cytomegalovirus exposure and HLA in healthy donors (dated 2017 in TCRdb). The library was obtained by the immunoSEQ multiplex PCR assay. The multiplex PCR relied on a mix of 60 forward primers for TCR Vbeta segments and 13 reverse primers for TCR Jbeta segments. As stored in TCRdb, this immuneACCESS dataset retains in-frame rearrangements with V and J assigned. A fraction of the clones does not appear; measured against another copy, unresolved V genes explain less than half of the discrepancy, and the remainder lacks a known reason. Counted in this sample were fewer than 90,000 clones; about two thirds of them appeared once. The ten top clones hold more than 7.5% of the sample. The sequenced sample consisted of PBMCs. Every receptor here comes from a woman aged 50 to 60 in good health and CMV-seropositive.

The genes are TRBV28 and TRBJ2-7, with 7 bases matching TRBD2. The germline gives CDR1 MDHEN, CDR2 SYDVKM. V lost 8 bases to trimming and J lost 4 bases; unmatched junction nucleotides: 5. The CDR3 loop spans 12 amino acids. CDR3 loop: CASRGGPYEQYF. Here the CDR3 DNA reads TGTGCCAGCCGCGGGGGTCCTTACGAGCAGTACTTC.

The chain couples TRBV7-2 to TRBJ1-5; TRBD1 agrees at 8 bases. V shed 1 base, J shed 4 bases, and the junction held 3 bases outside the gene matches. Germline-derived CDR1 and CDR2 are SGHTA and FQGNSA. This CDR3 spans 15 amino acids. CDR3 in amino acids: CASSLGQGANQPQHF. The CDR3 DNA reads TGTGCCAGCAGCTTAGGTCAGGGGGCTAATCAGCCCCAGCATTTT. The complete variable domain, with remaining parts taken from reference TRBV7-2 and TRBJ1-5, reads GAGVSQSPSNKVTEKGKDVELRCDPISGHTALYWYRQSLGQGLEFLIYFQGNSAPDKSGLPSDRFSAERTGGSVSTLTIQRTQQEDSAVYLCASSLGQGANQPQHFGDGTRLSIL.

This rearrangement joins TRBV5-1 to TRBJ1-3; TRBD1 might be the D (6 bases). From germline, CDR1 is SGHRS and CDR2 YFSETQ. The CDR3 has 15 residues. The V end was cut by 4 bases, the J end by 0 bases, with 11 bases between. The CDR3, as DNA: TGCGCCAGCAGCCGGGACACCAGCTCTGGAAACACCATATATTTT. Translated: CASSRDTSSGNTIYF.

This chain connects TRBV6-6 to TRBJ1-2; 7 bases are shared with TRBD1. The germline gives CDR1 MNHNY, CDR2 SVGAGI (reference sequence). CDR3 length: 14 residues. Trimming took 2 bases from V and 2 from J; bases not matched to a gene: 2. The CDR3 spells CASSYDRANYGYTF. The CDR3 DNA follows: TGTGCCAGCAGTTACGACAGGGCAAACTATGGCTACACCTTC.

This rearrangement joins TRBV28 to TRBJ1-4, with D hard to call. Trimming left V 4 bases short and J 8 bases short, with 11 bases between. Germline CDR1 MDHEN, CDR2 SYDVKM. The CDR3 contains 13 residues. The CDR3 is CASSYTGGEKLFF. In DNA form, the CDR3 reads TGTGCCAGCAGTTACACGGGAGGGGAAAAACTGTTTTTT.

The V call is TRBV28, the J call TRBJ2-5; no reliable D call. Germline CDR1 is MDHEN and CDR2 is SYDVKM. The germline V and J ends were trimmed by 5 bases and 1 base, with 14 bases remaining between them. The CDR3 consists of 15 residues. CDR3 coding DNA: TGTGCCAGCAGTCCCACAACCACCCGCCAAGAGACCCAGTACTTC. Protein: CASSPTTTRQETQYF.

This clone was counted only a few times. The chain recombines TRBV7-2 with TRBJ2-1; D remains unclear. V dropped 4 bases and J dropped 0 bases, with 16 bases sitting between them. The V gene's germline CDR1 is SGHTA and CDR2 FQGNSA. The CDR3 sequence is 17 residues long. CDR3 in DNA: TGTGCCAGCAGCTCCCGGTCCCAGGATAGCTCCTACAATGAGCAGTTCTTC. Its protein is CASSSRSQDSSYNEQFF. Looking up the rest from reference TRBV7-2 and TRBJ2-1 gives the full variable domain: GAGVSQSPSNKVTEKGKDVELRCDPISGHTALYWYRQSLGQGLEFLIYFQGNSAPDKSGLPSDRFSAERTGGSVSTLTIQRTQQEDSAVYLCASSSRSQDSSYNEQFFGPGTRLTVL.

This clone showed up just a few times. This rearrangement joins TRBV7-2 to TRBJ2-1; D possibly corresponds to TRBD2 (7 bases). The CDR3 covers 17 residues. The V gene lost 2 bases and the J gene lost 10 bases, with 24 bases spanning the gap. Germline V CDR1 and CDR2: SGHTA, FQGNSA. This CDR3 is CASSLTVGGGHPAEQFF. CDR3 nucleotides: TGTGCCAGCAGCTTAACGGTGGGGGGGGGCCACCCGGCCGAGCAGTTCTTC.

The rearrangement links TRBV27 to TRBJ2-3, with 8 bases matching TRBD2. The V segment lost 6 bases and the J segment 0 bases; nucleotides outside the gene matches: 2. The germline V gene encodes CDR1 MNHEY and CDR2 SMNVEV (reference sequence). The CDR3 has 14 residues. This chain's CDR3 is CASRPSGSTDTQYF. CDR3 DNA sequence: TGTGCCAGCAGACCTAGCGGGAGCACAGATACGCAGTATTTT.

V and J are TRBV19 and TRBJ2-7, with TRBD2 identical over 8 bases. V lost 2 bases to trimming and J lost 3 bases; unmatched junction nucleotides: 3. The length of the CDR3 is 14 residues. Germline CDR1 and CDR2: LNHDA and SQIVND (reference sequence). CDR3 in amino acids: CASSIRRGDYEQYF. The CDR3 coding sequence is TGTGCCAGTAGTATACGGCGGGGGGACTACGAGCAGTACTTC.

The V gene is TRBV11-3, the J gene TRBJ2-7, with D maybe TRBD1 (5 bases). Germline CDR1 and CDR2: SGHNT and YENEEA. The CDR3 extends over 11 amino acids. The V end was cut by 8 bases, the J end by 11 bases, with 16 bases between. The CDR3 DNA reads as TGTGCCAGCCTGATTAGGTTCAGGGAGTACTTC. It encodes CASLIRFREYF.

This chain joins TRBV7-9 and TRBJ1-1; no definite D call. The V end lost 1 base, the J end lost 5 bases, and 11 bases lay between the germline ends. The CDR3 extends over 14 amino acids. Per the germline V gene, CDR1 is SEHNR and CDR2 is FQNEAQ (reference sequence). The CDR3 DNA reads TGTGCCAGCAGCTTAGGAGGGCTCGCTACTGAAGCTTTCTTT. Translation: CASSLGGLATEAFF.

A few counts support this clone. V is TRBV7-8 and J is TRBJ2-5; maybe TRBD2 (6 bases). Trimming pared 5 bases from V and 5 bases from J, leaving 12 bases between. Germline V lookup: CDR1 SGHVS, CDR2 FQNEAQ. The CDR3 covers 13 residues. The CDR3, as DNA: TGTGCCAGCAGCCAGGGACTGGGGGAGACCCAGTACTTC. Protein sequence: CASSQGLGETQYF.

This clone has more than one count but fewer than ten. V is TRBV5-1 and J is TRBJ2-3, with TRBD1 matching 8 bases. Germline V lookup: CDR1 SGHRS, CDR2 YFSETQ. The CDR3 runs to 16 residues. Trimming removed 0 bases from V and 2 bases from J; junction bases left unmatched: 5. The DNA of the CDR3 is TGCGCCAGCAGCTTGGCCGCGACAGGGGCCACAGATACGCAGTATTTT. Encoded protein: CASSLAATGATDTQYF.

This clone was recorded a few times. This chain uses TRBV7-2 with TRBJ1-5; 8 bases match TRBD1. This CDR3 region has 16 residues. V was clipped by 1 base and J by 2 bases; unmatched bases: 4. Germline CDR1 SGHTA, CDR2 FQGNSA. The chain's CDR3 is CASSLGTGRGNQPQHF. DNA for the CDR3: TGTGCCAGCAGCTTAGGGACAGGGAGAGGCAATCAGCCCCAGCATTTT.

This clone was detected only once. The V gene is TRBV10-3, the J gene TRBJ1-5, with D unclear. This CDR3 comprises 12 residues. Germline CDR1 is ENHRY and CDR2 is SYGVKD. Trimming removed 4 bases at V and 4 bases at J, with 5 bases between. CDR3 loop: CAISAPNQPQHF. The CDR3 DNA sequence: TGTGCCATCAGTGCCCCTAATCAGCCCCAGCATTTT.

This sequence joins TRBV7-7 and TRBJ2-5; D not certain. The CDR3 spans 15 residues. Germline V CDR1 and CDR2: SSHAT, FNYEAQ (reference sequence). Trimming shortened V by 5 bases and J by 5 bases, and 18 bases separated the two germline ends. The CDR3 coding sequence is TGTGCCAGCAGCCTGACGGGTTCTCCTGGGGAGACCCAGTACTTC. This sequence encodes CASSLTGSPGETQYF.

Here the CDR3 DNA reads TGTGCCAGCAGTTTGGACCAGGGAGGCGGCTACACCTTC. It codes for CASSLDQGGGYTF. This rearrangement joins TRBV28 to TRBJ1-2; a possible D gene is TRBD1 (5 bases). CDR1 is MDHEN and CDR2 is SYDVKM in the germline V gene. The ends were cut back, 3 bases at V and 8 bases at J, with 13 bases in the middle. The CDR3 is 13 residues long.

The rearrangement links TRBV5-1 to TRBJ1-6; no reliable D call. The CDR3 runs 13 residues. Trimming cost V 4 bases and J 7 bases, with 9 bases left between them. CDR1 SGHRS and CDR2 YFSETQ come from the germline V gene. CDR3 in DNA: TGCGCCAGCAGCAATGAACAGAATTCACCCCTCCACTTT. This encodes CASSNEQNSPLHF.

The rearrangement uses TRBV13 and TRBJ2-7, with a possible D match to TRBD2 (5 bases). V was clipped by 5 bases and J by 3 bases, with 17 bases between them. The germline V gene has CDR1 PRHDT and CDR2 FYEKMQ (reference sequence). The CDR3 sequence is 15 residues long. CDR3 loop: CASSAGRVWGYEQYF. The CDR3 DNA follows: TGTGCCAGCAGCGCTGGGCGGGTATGGGGCTACGAGCAGTACTTC.

The chain couples TRBV4-3 to TRBJ1-5, with D hard to call. In germline, CDR1 is LGHNA, CDR2 YSLEER. This CDR3 has 15 residues. Trimming shortened V by 2 bases and J by 0 bases, and 8 bases separated the two germline ends. The CDR3: CASSQQHDSNQPQHF. Here the CDR3 DNA reads TGCGCCAGCAGCCAACAACACGATAGCAATCAGCCCCAGCATTTT.

The CDR3 DNA reads as TGTGCCAGCAGTTTAAGTCCAGGCCCCCTTAATGAAAAACTGTTTTTT. Protein sequence: CASSLSPGPLNEKLFF. The rearrangement joins TRBV28 to TRBJ1-4, with D uncertain. Germline CDR1 and CDR2: MDHEN and SYDVKM. V lost 2 bases and J lost 4, with 14 bases in between. The CDR3 spans 16 residues.

This clone was detected a few times. The rearrangement joins TRBV5-1 to TRBJ1-2, with TRBD1 matching 10 bases. CDR1 and CDR2 from the germline V gene are SGHRS and YFSETQ. The CDR3 extends over 15 amino acids. V was clipped by 4 bases and J by 8 bases; unmatched bases: 11. The CDR3, as DNA: TGCGCCAGCAGCCCCGGACAGGGGGTAGGGGGCGGCTACACCTTC. Translating gives CASSPGQGVGGGYTF.

This clone is a singleton in its sample. V is TRBV28 and J is TRBJ2-1; TRBD1 agrees at 9 bases. Germline V gene data show CDR1 as MDHEN and CDR2 as SYDVKM. The CDR3 has 15 amino acids. The ends lost 3 bases at V and 6 bases at J; junction bases unmatched: 6. CDR3 in DNA: TGTGCCAGCAGTTTTCGACAGGGGGGAATCAATGAGCAGTTCTTC. This codes for CASSFRQGGINEQFF.

This clone came up a few times. The genes are TRBV5-1 and TRBJ2-3; the D gene is possibly TRBD1 (6 bases). The CDR3 runs to 14 residues. The germline gives CDR1 SGHRS, CDR2 YFSETQ. Trimming took off 2 bases at V and 6 bases at J, with 13 bases between the two ends. The CDR3 spells CASSFLIRGDTQYF. For the CDR3, the DNA is TGCGCCAGCAGCTTTCTAATCAGGGGCGATACGCAGTATTTT.

This rearrangement joins TRBV25-1 to TRBJ1-1; D is uncertain. Looked up from germline, CDR1 is MGHDK and CDR2 is SYGVNS. This CDR3 is 12 amino acids long. V lost 4 bases and J lost 7, with 10 bases in between. This CDR3 reads CASSVAGDEAFF. Here the CDR3 DNA reads TGTGCCAGCAGTGTGGCGGGTGATGAAGCTTTCTTT.

This chain connects TRBV11-2 to TRBJ2-5; 7 nucleotides align to TRBD1. With V trimmed by 5 bases and J by 5 bases, 5 bases remained unmatched. The CDR3 runs to 13 residues. CDR1 is SGHAT and CDR2 is FQNNGV in the germline V gene. CDR3 bases: TGTGCCAGCAGCCGACAGGGCCCGGAGACCCAGTACTTC. It yields the protein CASSRQGPETQYF.